The present T cell receptor (beta chain) was sequenced within a study of blood T cell repertoires in COVID-19. Study overall: Researchers got acute and convalescent COVID-19 samples from the United States, Italy and Spain. The analysed material was cDNA or gDNA that came from T cells, B-cell-depleted T cells, or PBMCs.

This CDR3 is built from 12 residues. The V end was cut by 4 bases, the J end by 5 bases, with 11 bases between. Germline values: CDR1 SQVTM, CDR2 ANQGSEA. As originally analysed: Reference gene primers were amplified, and this amplification served to estimate nucleated cell counts. Profiling relied on immunoSEQ multiplex PCR, and the TCRdb table lists in-frame clones only, not all of them. V, J and clone size were drawn from that table, and D and trimming were deduced from the DNA. The repertoire has about 200,000 clones, over 70% of them found once; the top ten carry 25% to 35%. Comment on this clone: At the DNA level, this CDR3 is encoded by other sequences in the same sample as well.

The chain joins TRBV29-1 to TRBJ1-1, with D possibly matching TRBD1 (5 bases). The origin of this receptor is a man aged 35-49 years with acute or convalescent COVID-19. What was sequenced was peripheral blood. The CDR3 DNA follows: TGCAGCGTTGCCTGGGGGGAAACTGAAGCTTTCTTT. Its translation: CSVAWGETEAFF.